Sequencing of this TCR beta chain was carried out in a study of cytotoxic CD8 clonotypes in ibrutinib-treated CLL. Study in general: Mean productive templates were around 240,000; mean productive rearrangements were around 86,000.

Method: immunoSEQ multiplex PCR; TCRdb's copy keeps in-frame clones and lacks some. The table includes about 86,000 clones, about 86% detected once. The CDR3 sequence is 18 residues long. V lost 0 bases, J lost 2 bases, and 7 bases stayed unmatched. Germline V gives CDR1 SGHTA, CDR2 FQGTGA. The chain links TRBV7-3 to TRBJ2-7, with 13 bases lining up with TRBD2. Source: PBMCs, taken before ibrutinib treatment. The receptor was isolated from a human donor with chronic lymphocytic leukemia. The CDR3 here is CASSLTAWTSGRTYEQYF. In DNA, the CDR3 is TGTGCCAGCAGCTTAACAGCGTGGACTAGCGGGAGAACCTACGAGCAGTACTTC.